These 5 T cell receptor beta chains came from one sample sequenced in a study of cytomegalovirus exposure and HLA in healthy donors. The PCR contained 60 Vbeta and 13 Jbeta primers. Assay: immunoSEQ multiplex PCR; the TCRdb copy retains only in-frame clones and omits some. The table includes about 120,000 clones, 70% to 80% detected once. The sequencing sample was made of PBMCs. These receptors all stem from a female donor in good health and CMV-seronegative.

The rearrangement joins TRBV15 to TRBJ2-2; the D gene is possibly TRBD1 (5 bases). V gave up 3 bases and J gave up 4 bases, with 15 bases separating them. The CDR3 is 16 amino acids. The germline V gene encodes CDR1 LNHNV and CDR2 YYDKDF (reference sequence). CDR3 nucleotides: TGTGCCACCAGCAGGCCCGACAGACACCTCACCGGGGAGCTGTTTTTT. This codes for CATSRPDRHLTGELFF.

This clone was seen just once. The rearrangement uses TRBV7-9 and TRBJ1-2; D is ambiguous. V was shortened by 4 bases and J by 4 bases, with 10 bases between the two germline ends. CDR1 and CDR2 from the germline V gene are SEHNR and FQNEAQ (reference sequence). This CDR3 has 13 amino acids. The CDR3 region is CASSSLQRYGYTF. CDR3 DNA sequence: TGTGCCAGCAGCTCGTTGCAGCGCTATGGCTACACCTTC.

This chain links TRBV7-9 with TRBJ1-6; weak D call: TRBD1 (6 bases). The CDR3 has 15 amino acids. Between the trimmed V and J ends, which lost 3 bases and 10 bases, there was a span of 16 bases. From germline, CDR1 is SEHNR and CDR2 FQNEAQ (reference sequence). Here the CDR3 DNA reads TGTGCCAGCAGCTTGACGACAGGATCGGAGTCACCCCTCCACTTT. Translating it yields CASSLTTGSESPLHF.

The chain carries TRBV27 and TRBJ2-7; D perhaps matches TRBD2 (5 bases). V lost 6 bases and J lost 4, with 16 bases in between. The CDR3 has 14 residues. Germline CDR1 reads MNHEY; CDR2 reads SMNVEV (reference sequence). CDR3 loop: CASRPTGSRYEQYF. CDR3 DNA sequence: TGTGCCAGCAGGCCAACGGGGTCACGATACGAGCAGTACTTC.

The chain links TRBV10-3 to TRBJ2-1, with 11 bases that match TRBD2. This CDR3 is 14 amino acids long. Unmatched junction bases numbered 7, after V lost 9 bases and J lost 6 bases. Germline CDR1 reads ENHRY; CDR2 reads SYGVKD. The CDR3 DNA reads TGTGCCATTCATAGCGGGGGGGCTTTCAATGAGCAGTTCTTC. Protein sequence: CAIHSGGAFNEQFF.